This TCR beta chain derives from a study of cytomegalovirus exposure and HLA in healthy donors (dated by TCRdb to 2016 to 2017). In the study overall: An earlier analysis of approximately 600 of the donors reported roughly 300 Gb of sequence data and more than 90 million unique TCR beta sequences from 150 million to 200 million T cells. About 300 gigabases of sequencing data and around 87 million unique TCR sequences were included in an early release covering around 600 HLA-typed donors. Among the approximately 430 genotyped donors, approximately 77% belonged to the genetic ancestry cluster associated with self-reported Caucasian donors. The study aimed to test whether cataloging public T cell receptors could reveal signatures of past pathogen exposure. The T cell repertoires of some 700 subjects were profiled by immunosequencing and related to cytomegalovirus serostatus. In addition to the first cohort of 666 subjects, a separate validation cohort of over 90 different subjects was used. High-throughput TCR immunosequencing, statistical association of individual TCRs with disease status, and machine learning were combined to predict cytomegalovirus infection status. A later analysis re-examined previously published TCR beta repertoires from around 670 donors and added high-resolution HLA genotyping to investigate patterns of TCR occurrence. The later analysis used no new phenotypic data to find candidate immune exposures, relying instead on TCR beta sequences and their occurrence across donors. In an earlier analysis of 587 of the donors, high-throughput TCR beta sequencing was used to judge whether each TCR beta V gene segment behaved as functional or pseudogenic. Alongside the repertoire data, information on donor age, sex, ethnicity and CMV serostatus was compiled. A later genetic analysis used genome-wide SNP genotypes for 398 of the 666 donors, treating that subset as a discovery cohort. All discovery cohort repertoires had been generated on a single sequencing platform. Class I and class II HLA loci were covered by the typing at four-digit resolution. The number of typed donors differed by locus: 629-630 for A, B, C, DRB1 and DQB1; 500 to 550 for DQA1; approximately 600 for DPA1; and roughly 450 for DPB1. Roughly 5 DR-DQ haplotypes were treated as single units for association and clustering because of strong linkage in the cohort. Among 398 genotyped donors of the cohort, an average of around 220,000 unique TCR beta nucleotide sequences was sequenced per donor, of which about 19% were non-productive.

Study-wide findings and limitations: A later analysis found that most CMV-associated TCR beta chains appeared HLA-restricted, with HLA associations seemingly driven largely by CMV exposure. Correlated functional status among segregating V segments might be attributable to linkage disequilibrium, but an unknown experimental factor could not be ruled out. While some public TCRs were present in many individuals, most TCR sequences turned up only very rarely across donors. The study listed 164 TCR beta chains as associated with cytomegalovirus. At a false discovery rate of 0.05, a later analysis linked around 15,000 TCR beta sequences to specific HLA alleles. The classifier was reported to diagnose cytomegalovirus status with high specificity and sensitivity in both the original cohort and the validation cohort. A further reported finding was that TCR beta sequences accurately predicted the HLA-A and HLA-B alleles for most subjects in the first cohort. Sequencing depth was assumed to be roughly uniform across donors in the presence/absence analyses, though that assumption may not hold. Some IMGT-functional V segments, including TRBV6-2 and TRBV6-3, could not be distinguished by the 87-base-pair reads and were therefore excluded. When HLA alleles, especially DR and DQ, strongly co-occurred, attributing TCR associations to individual alleles was difficult. In an earlier analysis of some 640 of the donors, most TCR beta V segments were observed in productive rearrangements about 87% or about 30% of the time, broadly matching IMGT annotations. In vitro tests confirmed that a few of the cytomegalovirus-associated TCR beta chains recognize cytomegalovirus antigens. An association between a missense DCLRE1C variant and V-gene and J-gene trimming of TCR beta chains was found in a later genetic analysis and replicated in an independent cohort. Because HLA typing was unavailable for some donors at each locus, only the typed subset was used in association tests. According to a later genetic analysis, donors in an Asian-associated ancestry cluster had fewer N-insertions in productive TCRs than the approximately 700-donor mean. A later analysis found that HLA-associated TCR beta chains were more clonally expanded and had lower generation probabilities than equally common non-associated chains. For the cohort, immune exposure information was limited to CMV serostatus. This cohort had only TCR beta chains sequenced, and the lack of alpha or paired-chain data limited which features could be detected. According to a later analysis, TCR association rates differed among HLA loci, with DRB1 alleles showing the most associated TCRs and HLA-C alleles showing the fewest. The earlier analysis of 587 of the donors excluded over 15 rarely observed V segments, including chromosome 9 orphons, because counts were too low. The authors suggested that the approach could potentially be generalized to other disease states and immunological phenotypes. A cluster of highly shared sequence variants was judged likely to represent a technical artifact of the sequencing pipeline. A later analysis reported that several top co-occurrence clusters appeared linked to parvovirus B19, influenza, CMV and Epstein-Barr virus.

The germline V gene yields SGHRS for CDR1 and YFSETQ for CDR2. From its cysteine to its phenylalanine, the CDR3 spans 14 amino acids. CDR3 DNA is the only sequence kept; it has 42 bases, read in frame from the first base. Here V drops 3 bases and J drops 0 bases, and the junction holds 3 bases not matched to any gene. Concerning this clone itself: Its antigen has not been determined. Base qualities are missing; no much larger clone stands one base away.

Library prep was done by the immunoSEQ multiplex PCR assay. For the multiplex PCR, a mixture combining 60 forward primers for TCR Vbeta segments and 13 reverse primers for TCR Jbeta segments was used. The CDR3 region of rearranged TCR beta genes was amplified from genomic DNA by a multiplex PCR assay. The amplified TCR beta libraries were sequenced on the Illumina HiSeq System as 87-base-pair reads. The study's processing was this. A later analysis tallied 75 million to 85 million unique TCR beta chains across the 610 or so repertoires, and about 12 million of those chains were shared by two or more donors. Raw reads were error-corrected and collapsed into unique sequences with a nearest-neighbor algorithm that merged closely related sequences to remove PCR and sequencing errors. Alignment of CDR3 sequences to IMGT reference sequences was used to assign V, D and J gene segments. For a sequence to be retained, a match of at least six nucleotides to both a V gene segment and a J gene segment was required. A rearrangement counted as productive if the CDR3 had no stop codons and remained in frame with V and J, and every other rearrangement counted as non-productive. CDR3 was defined according to IMGT convention as the region running from the second conserved V-encoded cysteine to the conserved J-encoded phenylalanine. The earlier analysis of a few hundred of the donors excluded sequences that lacked an unambiguous match to a single V gene segment. In an earlier analysis of 587 of the donors, V segments were called functional above 56.7% productive rearrangements and were called segregating when the between-donor standard deviation exceeded 5%. A statistical classification framework was developed to diagnose cytomegalovirus status using the catalog of TCR beta chain sequences. V and J gene assignment, in a later analysis, came from comparing TCR nucleotide sequences with IMGT/GENE-DB human TR gene sequences. A later analysis assigned CDR3 sequences and most-parsimonious VDJ recombination scenarios with the TCRdist pipeline. A later analysis defined each TCR beta chain by its CDR3 amino acid sequence plus V-gene family, and excluded reads lacking a unique V-gene family. A later analysis removed roughly 590 highly shared, low-generation-probability nucleotide sequences to deal with suspected cross-contamination and a sequencing artifact. For each public chain, a later analysis derived a clonal expansion index from normalized ranks of inferred template counts within each repertoire. In a later analysis, generation probabilities were computed with a VDJ recombination model fitted to out-of-frame rearrangements, and the resulting probabilities were checked against IGoR. In a later analysis, hypergeometric tests were used to score TCR-TCR, TCR-HLA and TCR-CMV co-occurrence, with a repertoire-size bias correction applied to TCR pairs. To estimate false discovery rates, a later analysis permuted the HLA or CMV assignments 20 times. In a later analysis, co-occurring TCRs were grouped using DBSCAN, and TCRdist sequence similarity was added for clustering within HLA-allele-positive subsets. Co-occurrence clustering excluded repertoires with fewer than 30,000 or more than 120,000 public chains, plus five with anomalous nucleotide sharing. TCRdb holds this immuneACCESS table with in-frame rearrangements only. Some clones are missing; in checked studies, unresolved V genes explain under half, and the rest has no known cause. V, J and clone size were drawn from that table, and D and trimming were deduced from the DNA. This sample holds approximately 110,000 clones; about 76% were observed only once. In total, the top ten clones hold 8.4% of the sample.

The cohort comprised approximately 700 healthy bone marrow donors. At the time of sampling, all cohort members were nominally healthy, though unrecorded immune exposures were likely present. The donor was CMV seronegative and belonged to the group of approximately 320 seronegative cohort members. A peripheral blood sample was provided by each donor, and peripheral blood mononuclear cells were used for TCR beta sequencing. The Qiagen DNeasy Blood Extraction Kit was used to extract genomic DNA from the blood cell samples. This receptor was identified in a middle-aged man in good health and CMV-seronegative. The chain is made from TRBV5-1 and TRBJ2-7; 7 central nucleotides agree with TRBD1. Sequencing used PBMCs. Read as DNA, the sequence is TGCGCCAGCAGCTCGACAGGGAACTCCTACGAGCAGTACTTC. Its amino acids are CASSSTGNSYEQYF.